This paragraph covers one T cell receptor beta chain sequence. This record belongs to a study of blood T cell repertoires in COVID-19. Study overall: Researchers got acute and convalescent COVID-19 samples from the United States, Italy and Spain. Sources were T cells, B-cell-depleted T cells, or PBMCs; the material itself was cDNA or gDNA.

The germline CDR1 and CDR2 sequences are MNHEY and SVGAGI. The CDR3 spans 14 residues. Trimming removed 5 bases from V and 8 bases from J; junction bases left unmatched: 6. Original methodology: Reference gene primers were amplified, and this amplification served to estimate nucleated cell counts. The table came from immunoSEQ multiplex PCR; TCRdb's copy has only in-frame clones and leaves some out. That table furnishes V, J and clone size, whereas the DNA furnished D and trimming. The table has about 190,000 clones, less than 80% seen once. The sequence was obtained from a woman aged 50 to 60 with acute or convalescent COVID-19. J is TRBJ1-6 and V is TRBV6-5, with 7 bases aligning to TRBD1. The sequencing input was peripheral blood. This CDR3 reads CASSPGTVYSPLHF. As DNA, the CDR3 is TGTGCCAGCAGTCCCGGGACAGTTTATTCACCCCTCCACTTT.